This entry describes one T cell receptor (beta chain). What it binds is not known. Clones were read by immunoSEQ multiplex PCR, and TCRdb kept only the in-frame ones, dropping some. This sample has around 450,000 clones, with roughly nine tenths found just once. The entry originates in a study of Ad26.COV2.S vaccination and SARS-CoV-2 variants. Across the study: Doses of Ad26.COV2.S were injected into muscle once or twice, 56 days apart. Findings of the study overall: Reports say spike-specific CD8+ and CD4+ T cell responses covered substantial breadth after vaccination.

The length of the CDR3 is 9 residues. The junction had 2 bases not matched to a gene; V was cut back by 8 bases and J by 8 bases. Germline values: CDR1 GTSNPN, CDR2 SVGIG (reference sequence). Treatment denoted: around 19 received Ad26.COV2.S at low or high dose, single or two shots; a few received placebo; per-sample allocation not given. After the first vaccine or placebo injection, samples were drawn on day 63. The gene calls are TRBV30 and TRBJ1-2; 7 bases align to TRBD1. The receptor's source is a person aged 18-65 years who received the Ad26.COV2.S COVID-19 vaccine or a placebo. The material sequenced was peripheral blood, taken in a trial of Ad26.COV2.S vaccine versus placebo. In DNA form, the CDR3 reads TGTGCCCTGGGACAGGGCTACACCTTC. Protein sequence: CALGQGYTF.